This T cell receptor (beta chain) was recorded in a study of response to subunit inactivated influenza vaccine. TCRdb re-called the RT-PCR reads with MiXCR, one entry per CDR3 protein. The table lists 590,000 or so distinct CDR3 sequences, about 14% of them singletons, with 7.6% in the top ten. For this clonotype: The antigen remains undetermined.

CDR1 is DFQATT and CDR2 is SNEGSKA in the germline V gene (reference sequence). With V trimmed by 3 bases and J by 6 bases, 3 bases remained unmatched. This CDR3 region has 14 residues. The study's findings and limits: Authors suggested each seasonal flu vaccination may recruit only limited numbers of new T cells.

The chain recombines TRBV20-1 with TRBJ1-6, with 9 bases lining up with TRBD1. The source of this sequence is a man aged 50-59 years who received an inactivated influenza vaccine. Material: PBMCs from blood, obtained roughly 15 days before vaccination. CDR3 nucleotides: TGCAGTGCTAGCCAGACAGGGGGTAATTCACCCCTCCACTTT. It codes for CSASQTGGNSPLHF.